A single sample gave rise to the 14 T cell receptor beta chains below, sequenced in a study of blood T cell repertoires in COVID-19. Profiled with immunoSEQ multiplex PCR; TCRdb holds only in-frame clones, not every one. The sample has some 180,000 clones; more than 70% are singletons. Sample: peripheral blood. All receptors come from a man aged 45 to 65 with COVID-19, enrolled during active disease.

The chain is built from TRBV11-1 and TRBJ2-3, with TRBD2 matching 13 bases. The CDR3 has 14 amino acids. Trimming at V came to 5 bases and at J to 9 bases, leaving 5 bases not matched to a gene. Germline values: CDR1 SGHAT, CDR2 FQDESV (reference sequence). The CDR3 sequence is CASSHRLAGGTQYF. The CDR3 DNA reads as TGTGCCAGCAGCCATCGACTAGCGGGAGGCACGCAGTATTTT.

The chain employs TRBV6-5 and TRBJ1-2, with 7 bases fitting TRBD1. V lost 5 bases to trimming and J lost 7 bases; unmatched junction nucleotides: 10. The germline V gene has CDR1 MNHEY and CDR2 SVGAGI. This CDR3 is 14 amino acids long. The CDR3 nucleotides read TGTGCCAGCAGTAGACAGACAGGGTATGCTGGCTACACCTTC. Residues: CASSRQTGYAGYTF.

Regarding this clone: Other DNA sequences of this sample code for an identical CDR3. V and J are TRBV18 and TRBJ2-7; 9 nucleotides align to TRBD2. Germline CDR1 KGHSH, CDR2 LQKENI. The CDR3 length is 16 residues. V shed 3 bases, J shed 6 bases, and the junction held 12 bases outside the gene matches. DNA for the CDR3: TGTGCCAGCTCACCCTCTGTAGGCGCGGGAGGGCCCGAGCAGTACTTC. Protein: CASSPSVGAGGPEQYF.

This chain connects TRBV19 to TRBJ2-3; 11 bases map to TRBD2. Trimming removed 6 bases from V and 6 bases from J; junction bases left unmatched: 8. Looked up from germline, CDR1 is LNHDA and CDR2 is SQIVND (reference sequence). The CDR3 covers 15 residues. The CDR3 DNA follows: TGTGCCAGTAGGAAAGGGACTAGCGGCGGGGATACGCAGTATTTT. Translated, it gives CASRKGTSGGDTQYF.

This clone was counted only a few times. This chain links TRBV27 with TRBJ1-4, with a weak D call TRBD1 (6 bases). The CDR3 covers 24 residues. Per germline, CDR1 MNHEY and CDR2 SMNVEV (reference sequence). The V end lost 4 bases, the J end lost 0 bases, and 36 bases lay between the germline ends. The CDR3 region has the DNA TGTGCCAGCAGTTCTCTCCAGATTTGGACAGTTCGTGAACCTCCGGATTCAACTAATGAAAAACTGTTTTTT. Its translation is CASSSLQIWTVREPPDSTNEKLFF.

V usage is TRBV3-1 (or the pseudogene TRBV3-2) and J usage is TRBJ2-1, with D possibly TRBD1 on 6 matching bases. The CDR3 sequence is 18 residues long. CDR1 LGHDT and CDR2 YNNKEL come from the germline V gene (reference sequence). The ends were cut back, 1 base at V and 4 bases at J, with 20 bases in the middle. CDR3 sequence: CASSQGPPGQGAYNEQFF. CDR3 in DNA: TGTGCCAGCAGCCAAGGTCCACCGGGACAAGGGGCTTACAATGAGCAGTTCTTC.

The chain carries TRBV9 and TRBJ2-1; 7 bases agree with TRBD1. The CDR3 contains 15 residues. The junction had 6 bases not matched to a gene; V was cut back by 0 bases and J by 6 bases. Germline CDR1 reads SGDLS; CDR2 reads YYNGEE. The CDR3 coding sequence is TGTGCCAGCAGCGTAGACAACAGGGGCTCCAATGAGCAGTTCTTC. This translates into CASSVDNRGSNEQFF.

Many counts were recorded for this clone. The sample carries other DNA sequences with the same CDR3. The chain carries TRBV5-6 and TRBJ1-5; D call uncertain. Trimming stripped 1 base from V and 0 bases from J, with 5 bases between. Germline V CDR1 and CDR2: SGHDT, YYEEEE. This CDR3 is built from 14 residues. CDR3 bases: TGTGCCAGCAGCTTGTTGGCTAGCAATCAGCCCCAGCATTTT. It translates to CASSLLASNQPQHF.

The chain combines TRBV5-1 with TRBJ1-6; no clear D gene. From germline, CDR1 is SGHRS and CDR2 YFSETQ. This CDR3 has 17 amino acids. V was shortened by 3 bases and J by 0 bases, with 13 bases between the two germline ends. DNA for the CDR3: TGCGCCAGCAGCTCCCTGGACGGGAGCTCCTATAATTCACCCCTCCACTTT. Translation: CASSSLDGSSYNSPLHF.

The chain uses TRBV5-1 and TRBJ2-3, with a tentative D call TRBD2 (6 bases). The CDR3 length is 15 residues. The ends were cut back, 6 bases at V and 4 bases at J, with 18 bases in the middle. Germline V gene lookup returns CDR1 SGHRS and CDR2 YFSETQ. This chain's CDR3 is CASKRTGLPSDTQYF. The CDR3 DNA is TGCGCCAGCAAACGAACGGGACTCCCCTCAGATACGCAGTATTTT.

The V and J genes are TRBV9 and TRBJ2-7; TRBD1 aligns across 8 bases. Germline trimming cut 0 bases from V and 6 bases from J; bases unmatched to any gene: 8. CDR3 size: 15 residues. The germline gives CDR1 SGDLS, CDR2 YYNGEE. Written as DNA, the CDR3 is TGTGCCAGCAGCGTAGGCCCGGGACAGGCCAGCGAGCAGTACTTC. Protein sequence: CASSVGPGQASEQYF. Drawing the rest from reference TRBV9 and TRBJ2-7, the complete variable domain is DSGVTQTPKHLITATGQRVTLRCSPRSGDLSVYWYQQSLDQGLQFLIQYYNGEERAKGNILERFSAQQFPDLHSELNLSSLELGDSALYFCASSVGPGQASEQYFGPGTRLTVT.

The J gene is TRBJ2-5, the V gene TRBV21-1; the table names TRBD2, a call not compared with the DNA. TRBV21-1 counts as a pseudogene. The CDR3 is made up of 17 amino acids. The CDR3 protein is CASSKLVSGRGQETQYF. The CDR3 DNA is TGTGCCAGCAGCAAACTTGTGAGCGGGAGGGGGCAAGAGACCCAGTACTTC.

The chain carries TRBV7-2 and TRBJ2-1; D is perhaps TRBD2 (6 bases). Between the trimmed V and J ends, which lost 3 bases and 9 bases, there was a span of 12 bases. Germline CDR1 is SGHTA and CDR2 is FQGNSA. CDR3 size: 13 residues. CDR3 nucleotides: TGTGCCAGCAGCTTGACTAGTACGGCTGAGCAGTTCTTC. This translates into CASSLTSTAEQFF.

This clone came up once. This chain links TRBV7-8 with TRBJ2-4; D is possibly TRBD2 (5 bases). CDR1 is SGHVS, CDR2 FQNEAQ, per germline. V was cut by 5 bases and J by 4 bases, with 12 bases left in between. CDR3 size: 14 residues. The CDR3 reads CASSPLALKNIQYF. CDR3 bases: TGTGCCAGCAGCCCCCTAGCACTGAAAAACATTCAGTACTTC. Full variable domain (missing parts from reference TRBV7-8 and TRBJ2-4): GAGVSQSPRYKVAKRGQDVALRCDPISGHVSLFWYQQALGQGPEFLTYFQNEAQLDKSGLPSDRFFAERPEGSVSTLKIQRTQQEDSAVYLCASSPLALKNIQYFGAGTRLSVL.